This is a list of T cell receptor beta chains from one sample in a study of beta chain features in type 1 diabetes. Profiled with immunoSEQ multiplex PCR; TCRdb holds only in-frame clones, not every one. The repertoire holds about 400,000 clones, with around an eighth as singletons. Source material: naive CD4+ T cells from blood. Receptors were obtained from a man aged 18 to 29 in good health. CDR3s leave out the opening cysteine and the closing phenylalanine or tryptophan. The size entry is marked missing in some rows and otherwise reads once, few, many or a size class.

ASSLAGPAYEQY TRBJ2-7 TRBV27 -
AWMGLANTGELF TRBJ2-2 TRBV30 -
ASRKTGGNYGYT TRBJ1-2 TRBV6-4 -
ASSPSTGTVNLIGDEKLF TRBJ1-4 TRBV18 -
ASTPNSAGIQETQY TRBJ2-5 TRBV7-2 -
ASSRTSGNLYEQY TRBJ2-7 TRBV9 few
ASSVVGFSSNQPQH TRBJ1-5 TRBV9 -
ASSPRTDSSYEQY TRBJ2-7 TRBV5-1 -
ASSLRRATNEKLF TRBJ1-4 TRBV7-2 few
ASSLAGLGLAGGEQY TRBJ2-7 TRBV5-1 -
ATSGGQPSTEAF TRBJ1-1 TRBV15 -
ASSLVSGGSTEAF TRBJ1-1 TRBV7-3 -
ASSPGTTSGRNYNEQF TRBJ2-1 TRBV7-3 few
ASSQAELPPRQGMANEQF TRBJ2-1 TRBV4-3 few
ASSLRGQGETQY TRBJ2-5 TRBV7-2 -
ASSLARGLTGNTIY TRBJ1-3 TRBV7-6 few
ASSQVPWGGINEQF TRBJ2-1 TRBV14 few
SALRRGGNREQY - TRBV29-1 few
ASSFARQGTGANVLT TRBJ2-6 TRBV2 few
ASSLGLADYNEQF TRBJ2-1 TRBV7-9 -